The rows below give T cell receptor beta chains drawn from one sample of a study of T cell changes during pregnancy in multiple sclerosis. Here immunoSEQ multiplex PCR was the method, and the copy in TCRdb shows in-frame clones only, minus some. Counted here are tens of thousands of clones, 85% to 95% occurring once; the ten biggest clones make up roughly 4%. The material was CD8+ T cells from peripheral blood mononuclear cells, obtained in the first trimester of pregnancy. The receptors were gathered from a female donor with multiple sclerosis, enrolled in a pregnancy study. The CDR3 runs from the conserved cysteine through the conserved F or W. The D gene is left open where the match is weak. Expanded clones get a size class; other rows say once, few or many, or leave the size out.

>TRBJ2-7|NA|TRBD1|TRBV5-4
CASSVTGGPEQYF
TGTGCCAGCAGCGTGACAGGGGGCCCCGAGCAGTACTTC
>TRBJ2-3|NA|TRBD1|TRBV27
CASSLLGGFTDTQYF
TGTGCCAGCAGTTTATTAGGGGGCTTCACAGATACGCAGTATTTT
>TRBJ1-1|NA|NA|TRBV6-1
CASSQTGNTEAFF
TGTGCCAGCAGTCAGACAGGGAACACTGAAGCTTTCTTT
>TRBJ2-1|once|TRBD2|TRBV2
CASSEALGGRTNEQFF
TGTGCCAGCAGTGAAGCGCTGGGCGGGAGGACGAATGAGCAGTTCTTC
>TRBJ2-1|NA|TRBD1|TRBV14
CASSPRQGVPYNEQFF
TGTGCCAGCAGCCCCAGACAGGGAGTGCCCTACAATGAGCAGTTCTTC
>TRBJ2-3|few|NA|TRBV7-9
CASSAASTDTQYF
TGTGCCAGCAGCGCCGCGAGCACAGATACGCAGTATTTT
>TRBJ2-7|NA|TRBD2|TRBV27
CASSPGLAGFEQYF
TGTGCCAGTTCGCCGGGACTAGCGGGATTTGAGCAGTACTTC
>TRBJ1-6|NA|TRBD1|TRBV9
CASSVGQGGGSPLHF
TGTGCCAGCAGCGTAGGACAGGGAGGAGGTTCACCCCTCCACTTT
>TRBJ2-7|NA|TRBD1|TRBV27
CASSTGGTYEQYF
TGTGCCAGCAGTACAGGGGGAACCTACGAGCAGTACTTC
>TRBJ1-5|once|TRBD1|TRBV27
CASSLAGGSNQPQHF
TGTGCCAGCAGTTTAGCAGGGGGTTCCAATCAGCCCCAGCATTTT
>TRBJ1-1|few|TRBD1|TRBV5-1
CASSLAGQTHTEAFF
TGCGCCAGCAGCTTGGCGGGACAGACTCACACTGAAGCTTTCTTT
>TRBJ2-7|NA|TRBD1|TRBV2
CASSLDRGSSYEQYF
TGTGCCAGCAGCTTGGACAGGGGTAGCTCCTACGAGCAGTACTTC
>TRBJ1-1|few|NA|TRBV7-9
CASSTQGDTEAFF
TGTGCCAGCAGCACACAGGGCGACACTGAAGCTTTCTTT
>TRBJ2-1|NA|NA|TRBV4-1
CASSQDLAEQFF
TGCGCCAGCAGCCAAGATCTAGCCGAGCAGTTCTTC
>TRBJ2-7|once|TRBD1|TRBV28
CASSFYRGAFEQYF
TGTGCCAGCAGTTTTTACAGGGGAGCCTTCGAGCAGTACTTC
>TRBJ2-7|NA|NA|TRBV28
CASSPLRQPYEQYF
TGTGCCAGCAGTCCACTAAGGCAACCCTACGAGCAGTACTTC
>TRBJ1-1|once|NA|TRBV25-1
CASSEFTGATEAFF
TGTGCCAGCAGTGAATTTACTGGGGCCACTGAAGCTTTCTTT
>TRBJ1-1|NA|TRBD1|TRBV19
CASSIAAGGNTEAFF
TGTGCCAGTAGTATAGCTGCAGGGGGCAACACTGAAGCTTTCTTT
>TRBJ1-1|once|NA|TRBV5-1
CASSRIGVNTEAFF
TGCGCCAGCAGCCGCATTGGAGTGAACACTGAAGCTTTCTTT
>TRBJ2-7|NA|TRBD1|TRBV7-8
CASSTDRGLSYEQYF
TGTGCCAGCAGCACGGACAGGGGGCTTTCGTACGAGCAGTACTTC
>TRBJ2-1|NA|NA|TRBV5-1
CASSFKGDDEQFF
TGCGCCAGCAGCTTCAAGGGGGACGATGAGCAGTTCTTC
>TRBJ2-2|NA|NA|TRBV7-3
CASSLTSGGELFF
TGTGCCAGCAGCTTAACGTCCGGGGGGGAGCTGTTTTTT
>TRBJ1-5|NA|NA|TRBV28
CASTRRDPNQPQHF
TGTGCCAGCACCCGCCGGGATCCCAATCAGCCCCAGCATTTT
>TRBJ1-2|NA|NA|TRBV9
CASSGPLGTYYGYTF
TGTGCCAGCAGCGGACCCCTCGGGACATACTATGGCTACACCTTC
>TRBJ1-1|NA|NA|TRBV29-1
CSVQPQGPSTEAFF
TGCAGCGTCCAGCCTCAGGGGCCGAGCACTGAAGCTTTCTTT
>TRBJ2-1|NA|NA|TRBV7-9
CASSLAVQGSYNEQFF
TGTGCCAGCAGCTTAGCCGTTCAGGGCTCCTACAATGAGCAGTTCTTC
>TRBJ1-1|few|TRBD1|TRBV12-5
CASGASGTGGEAFF
TGTGCTAGTGGTGCCTCCGGGACAGGGGGTGAAGCTTTCTTT
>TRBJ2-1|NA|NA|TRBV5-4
CASSSGGLPNEQFF
TGTGCCAGCAGCTCCGGAGGCTTGCCCAATGAGCAGTTCTTC
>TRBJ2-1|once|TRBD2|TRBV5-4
CASSRTSGEQFF
TGTGCCAGCAGCCGGACTAGCGGAGAGCAGTTCTTC
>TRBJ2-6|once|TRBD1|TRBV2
CAKGQGPSHLFSGANVLTF
TGTGCCAAGGGACAGGGGCCCTCTCATCTCTTCTCTGGGGCCAACGTCCTGACTTTC
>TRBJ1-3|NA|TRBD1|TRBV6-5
CASSYGQGAGNTIYF
TGTGCCAGCAGTTACGGGCAGGGGGCTGGAAACACCATATATTTT
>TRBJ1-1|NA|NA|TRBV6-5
CASSLQGLNTEAFF
TGTGCCAGCAGCCTACAGGGATTGAACACTGAAGCTTTCTTT
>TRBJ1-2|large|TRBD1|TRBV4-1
CASSQDRLTGEYTF
TGCGCCAGCAGCCAAGATCGGCTCACAGGGGAGTACACCTTC
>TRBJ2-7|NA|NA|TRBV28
CASSAPPLEAPYEQYF
TGTGCCAGCAGTGCCCCTCCGCTAGAGGCCCCCTACGAGCAGTACTTC
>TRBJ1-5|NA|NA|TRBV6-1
CASSVAEGYQPQHF
TGTGCCAGCAGTGTAGCGGAGGGGTATCAGCCCCAGCATTTT
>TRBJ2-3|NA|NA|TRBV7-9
CASSWKTERPTDTQYF
TGTGCCAGCAGCTGGAAGACAGAGAGACCCACAGATACGCAGTATTTT
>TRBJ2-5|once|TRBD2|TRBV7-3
CASSLTGYSGSGQETQYF
TGTGCCAGCAGCTTAACGGGGTACAGCGGGAGTGGACAAGAGACCCAGTACTTC
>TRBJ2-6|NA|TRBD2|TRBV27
CASSFSGRSSGANVLTF
TGTGCCAGCAGTTTTAGCGGGAGGAGCTCTGGGGCCAACGTCCTGACTTTC
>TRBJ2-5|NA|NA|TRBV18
CASSPSGWGQETQYF
TGTGCCAGCTCACCAAGCGGGTGGGGCCAAGAGACCCAGTACTTC
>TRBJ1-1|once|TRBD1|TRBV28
CASRGTGLMNTEAFF
TGTGCCAGCAGAGGGACAGGCCTGATGAACACTGAAGCTTTCTTT
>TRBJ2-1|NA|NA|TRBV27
CASSFAQGRSLGSYNEQFF
TGTGCCAGCAGTTTTGCACAGGGAAGGTCGCTTGGCTCCTACAATGAGCAGTTCTTC
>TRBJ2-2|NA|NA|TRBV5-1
CASTHPQTGGSTGELFF
TGCGCCAGCACCCACCCTCAAACTGGCGGGTCCACCGGGGAGCTGTTTTTT
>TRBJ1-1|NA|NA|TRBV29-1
CSVDGFEGNTEAFF
TGCAGCGTTGATGGGTTTGAGGGGAACACTGAAGCTTTCTTT
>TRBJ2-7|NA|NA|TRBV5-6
CASSLGSGYEQYF
TGTGCCAGCAGCTTGGGGTCGGGCTACGAGCAGTACTTC
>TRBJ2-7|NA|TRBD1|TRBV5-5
CASSPPPTGAYEQYF
TGTGCCAGCAGCCCCCCCCCGACAGGGGCCTACGAGCAGTACTTC
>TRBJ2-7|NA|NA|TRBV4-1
CASSQDPGNEQYF
TGCGCCAGCAGCCAAGATCCAGGGAACGAGCAGTACTTC
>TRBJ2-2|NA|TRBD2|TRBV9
CASSGRRERERTGELFF
TGTGCCAGCAGCGGACGTCGTGAGCGGGAGCGCACCGGGGAGCTGTTTTTT
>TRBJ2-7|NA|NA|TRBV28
CASSSPGFSVSSF
TGTGCCAGCAGTTCGCCAGGGTTCTCCGTTTCGTCCTTC
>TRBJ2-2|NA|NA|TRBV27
CASRGGEYLYGELFF
TGTGCCAGCAGAGGCGGGGAGTACCTCTACGGGGAGCTGTTTTTT
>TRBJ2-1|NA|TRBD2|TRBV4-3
CASSQDRASGGPYNEQFF
TGCGCCAGCAGCCAAGATAGGGCTAGCGGGGGGCCCTACAATGAGCAGTTCTTC
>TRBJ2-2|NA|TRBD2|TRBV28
CASEKGLAGVLLTGELFF
TGTGCCAGTGAAAAGGGACTAGCGGGAGTTCTTTTGACCGGGGAGCTGTTTTTT
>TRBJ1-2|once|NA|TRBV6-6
CASRDTGSYGYTF
TGTGCCAGCAGAGACACAGGGAGCTATGGCTACACCTTC
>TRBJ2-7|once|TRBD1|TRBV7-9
CASSTPGTGFYEQYF
TGTGCCAGCAGCACCCCCGGGACAGGGTTCTACGAGCAGTACTTC
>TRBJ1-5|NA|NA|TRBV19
CASSIPGPAKGDQPQHF
TGTGCCAGTAGTATCCCCGGTCCCGCAAAGGGGGATCAGCCCCAGCATTTT
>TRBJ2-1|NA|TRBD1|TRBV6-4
CASSLGQGIYNEQFF
TGTGCCAGCAGTCTGGGACAGGGGATATACAATGAGCAGTTCTTC
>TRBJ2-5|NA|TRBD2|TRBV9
CASSVDRAGGHVGQETQYF
TGTGCCAGCAGCGTAGATAGAGCGGGGGGGCATGTCGGCCAAGAGACCCAGTACTTC